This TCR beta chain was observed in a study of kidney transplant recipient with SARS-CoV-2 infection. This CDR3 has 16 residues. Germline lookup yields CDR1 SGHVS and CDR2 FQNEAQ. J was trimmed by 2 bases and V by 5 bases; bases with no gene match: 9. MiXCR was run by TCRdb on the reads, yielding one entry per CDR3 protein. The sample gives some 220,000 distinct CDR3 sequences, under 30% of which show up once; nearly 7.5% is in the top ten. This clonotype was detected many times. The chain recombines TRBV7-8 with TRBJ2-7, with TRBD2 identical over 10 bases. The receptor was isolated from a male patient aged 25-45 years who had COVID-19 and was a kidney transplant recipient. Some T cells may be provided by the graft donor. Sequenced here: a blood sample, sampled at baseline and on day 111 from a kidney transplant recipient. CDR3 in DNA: TGTGCCAGCAGCACTTCAGCGGGGGGGAGCCCCTACGAGCAGTACTTC. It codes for CASSTSAGGSPYEQYF.